What follows is one TCR beta chain and its context. The antigen remains unidentified. In germline, CDR1 is GTSNPN, CDR2 SVGIG (reference sequence). The CDR3 totals 14 residues. V lost 4 bases, J lost 0 bases, and 9 bases lay in between. Some clones are missing from TCRdb's copy, which holds only in-frame ones; the method was immunoSEQ multiplex PCR. The table shows over 1,500 clones, with around 24% occurring only once. This specimen comes from a study of T cells in localized non-small cell lung cancer. General study findings and limits: In adjacent lung appeared a median around 55 of the top 100 tumor clones. It remains possible that heterogeneity exists, since only one tumor region was sequenced.

The clonotype was recovered from an older male donor with stage I lung adenocarcinoma. The gene calls are TRBV30 and TRBJ2-2; D perhaps matches TRBD2 (6 bases). Sample: normal lung tissue next to the tumor, taken before any cancer treatment. The CDR3 reads CAWKAGPNTGELFF. In DNA form, the CDR3 reads TGTGCCTGGAAGGCGGGACCGAACACCGGGGAGCTGTTTTTT.